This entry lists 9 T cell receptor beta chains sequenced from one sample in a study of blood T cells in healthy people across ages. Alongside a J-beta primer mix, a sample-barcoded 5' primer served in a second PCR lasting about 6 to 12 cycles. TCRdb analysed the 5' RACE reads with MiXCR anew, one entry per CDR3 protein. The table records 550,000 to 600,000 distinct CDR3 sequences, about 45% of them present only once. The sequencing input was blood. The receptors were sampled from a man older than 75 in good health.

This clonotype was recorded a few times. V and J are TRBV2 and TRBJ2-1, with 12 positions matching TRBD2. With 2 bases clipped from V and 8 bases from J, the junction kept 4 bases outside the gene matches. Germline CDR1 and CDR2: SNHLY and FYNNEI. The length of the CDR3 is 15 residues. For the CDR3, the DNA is TGTGCCAGCAGTGAATCTAGCGGGAGGGCCCATGAGCAGTTCTTC. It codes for CASSESSGRAHEQFF.

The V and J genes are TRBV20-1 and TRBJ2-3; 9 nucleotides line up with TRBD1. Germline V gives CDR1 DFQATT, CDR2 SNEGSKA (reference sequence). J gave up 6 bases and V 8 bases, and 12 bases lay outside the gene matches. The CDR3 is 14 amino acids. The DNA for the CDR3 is TGCAGTTGCGTGGGACAGGGTAGGTCGGATACGCAGTATTTT. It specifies CSCVGQGRSDTQYF.

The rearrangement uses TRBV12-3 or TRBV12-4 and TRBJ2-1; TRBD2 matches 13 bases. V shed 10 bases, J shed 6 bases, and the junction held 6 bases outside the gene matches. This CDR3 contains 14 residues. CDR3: CAILLAGGINEQFF. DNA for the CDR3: TGTGCCATCCTACTAGCGGGAGGGATCAATGAGCAGTTCTTC.

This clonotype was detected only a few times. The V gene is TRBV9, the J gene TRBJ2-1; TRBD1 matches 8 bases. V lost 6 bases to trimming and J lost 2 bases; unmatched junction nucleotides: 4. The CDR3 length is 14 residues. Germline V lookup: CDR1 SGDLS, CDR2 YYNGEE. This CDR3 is CASTPTGAYNEQFF. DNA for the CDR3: TGTGCCAGCACCCCGACAGGGGCCTACAATGAGCAGTTCTTC.

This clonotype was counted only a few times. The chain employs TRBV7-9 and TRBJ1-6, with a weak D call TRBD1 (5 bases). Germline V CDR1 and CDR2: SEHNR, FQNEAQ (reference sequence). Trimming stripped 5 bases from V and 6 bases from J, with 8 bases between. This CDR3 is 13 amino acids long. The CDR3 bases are TGTGCCAGCAGCCAAGACAGTAATTCACCCCTCCACTTT. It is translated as CASSQDSNSPLHF.

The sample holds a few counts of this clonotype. CDR3 in DNA: TGCAGCGCCCATTCCCCGAACACCGGGGAGCTGTTTTTT. Amino acid sequence: CSAHSPNTGELFF. The V gene is TRBV29-1, the J gene TRBJ2-2; unclear D gene. This CDR3 contains 13 residues. The germline CDR1 and CDR2 sequences are SQVTM and ANQGSEA. V was pared by 7 bases and J by 0 bases, with 9 bases between.

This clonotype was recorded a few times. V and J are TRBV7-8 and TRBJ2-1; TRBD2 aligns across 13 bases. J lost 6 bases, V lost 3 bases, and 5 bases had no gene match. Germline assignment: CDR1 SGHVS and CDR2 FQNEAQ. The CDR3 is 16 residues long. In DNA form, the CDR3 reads TGTGCCAGCAGCTTGACCGGACTAGCGGGAGTCAATGAGCAGTTCTTC. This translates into CASSLTGLAGVNEQFF.

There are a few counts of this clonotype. The CDR3 DNA reads as TGCAGTGCTAGAGATAGGGGGACCGCGAACACCGGGGAGCTGTTTTTT. Translating gives CSARDRGTANTGELFF. The gene calls are TRBV20-1 and TRBJ2-2, with D possibly matching TRBD1 (6 bases). Germline CDR1 and CDR2: DFQATT and SNEGSKA (reference sequence). The CDR3 runs 16 residues. V lost 0 bases and J 0 bases, leaving 11 bases between the germline ends.

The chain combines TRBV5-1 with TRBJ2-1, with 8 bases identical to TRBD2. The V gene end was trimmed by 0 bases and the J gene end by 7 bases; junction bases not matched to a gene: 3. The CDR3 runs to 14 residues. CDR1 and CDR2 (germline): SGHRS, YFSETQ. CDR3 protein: CASSLALAGNEQFF. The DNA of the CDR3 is TGCGCCAGCAGCTTGGCTCTAGCGGGTAATGAGCAGTTCTTC.